This TCR beta chain was sequenced in a study of monozygotic twins with inflammatory bowel disease (dated 2019 in TCRdb). As for the study more broadly: In total, roughly 30 monozygotic twin pairs made up the full study: 19 Danish pairs, all IBD-discordant, plus nine German pairs, of which four were IBD-concordant and five were IBD-discordant. The search for disease-associated traits relied mainly on comparing, within discordant pairs, IBD patients with their genetically identical healthy co-twins. Each individual had, on average, about 151 000 unique TCRalpha sequences and 181 000 unique TCRbeta sequences available for analysis. Broader findings and caveats from the paper: No difference in repertoire similarity was observed between concordant and discordant twins, possibly owing to limited statistical power. The results gave no support for a single strong signal or clonotype linked to IBD. Compared with healthy twins, IBD patients shared fewer clonotypes with other individuals, and the difference was most pronounced in patients with signs of disease activity. Background noise and inter-individual variability may have been introduced into the repertoires by the differing immunosuppressive treatments among patients. Measured by the inverse Simpson index, TCRbeta repertoire diversity was lower in IBD patients than in their healthy co-twins. Distinction between different T cell subtypes could not be achieved in the analysis.

Receptor amplification or capture employed 5' RACE. For each TCR library, roughly 3,600 ng of total RNA was used. For each sample, cDNA was synthesized in eight separate reactions using SMARTScribe reverse transcriptase. Unique molecular identifiers containing a 6-nucleotide sample barcode were introduced through template switching during cDNA synthesis. TCRalpha and TCRbeta cDNA was amplified by two nested PCRs of 16 and 9 cycles, with bead purification after each PCR. Before amplification, the cDNA was treated with uracil DNA-glycosylase and purified using the QIAquick PCR purification kit. In the second PCR, Illumina TruSeq-compatible adapters and sample-specific barcodes were added. Library quality and concentration were assessed using TapeStation and Qubit, and 5 ng of each library was pooled. The pooled libraries were sequenced with 2 x 100 bp reads and custom sequencing primers on an Illumina HiSeq2500 single-index Rapid Run. The paper's data handling went like this. PCR and sequencing errors were corrected by UMI-based consensus assembly using MiGEC version 1.2.6. V(D)J alignment, clonotype assembly and CDR3 extraction were performed with MiXCR version 2.1.1. Gene usage, clonotype sharing and MAIT/NKT TCR abundance were normalised by analysing the top 1000, 10 000 and 20 000 clonotypes per sample. Diversity was computed as the inverse Simpson index with the vegan R package after downsampling to 27 000 UMIs. Statistical testing used paired Mann-Whitney U tests on the discordant twin pairs and applied Benjamini-Hochberg correction for multiple testing. The reads were reprocessed in TCRdb, with one entry per CDR3 protein sequence and no accompanying DNA. The V and J calls were determined by TCRdb, not by the authors. The data table for this sample lists roughly 100,000 distinct CDR3 sequences. Clones ranked in the top ten supply approximately 2% of the sample.

About this clonotype: No cognate antigen has been identified for it.

The germline V gene (reference sequence) gives CDR1 as DFQATT and CDR2 as SNEGSKA. Measured from the cysteine to the phenylalanine, the CDR3 is 13 residues long. The protein alone is recorded here. From each donor, a roughly 2.7 ml peripheral blood sample was drawn into PAXgene tubes and stored at -80 degrees C. Total RNA was isolated from whole blood with the PAXgene blood miRNA kit on an automated QIAcube, without T cell sorting. Peripheral blood from monozygotic twin pairs who were concordant or discordant for inflammatory bowel disease underwent deep TCRalpha and TCRbeta repertoire profiling using unique molecular barcoding. Smoking habits were recorded for all twin pairs, with individuals classified as current, former or never smokers.

Sequencing was performed on blood. The sequence was collected from a human donor with ulcerative colitis or Crohn's disease, or a healthy co-twin of an affected twin (not recorded which). The sequence joins TRBV20-1 to TRBJ2-1; TCRdb designates TRBD1, a call that cannot be tested without DNA. The CDR3 sequence is CSASGTGYNEQFF.